Below are 25 T cell receptor beta chains sequenced from a single sample in a study of cytomegalovirus exposure and HLA in healthy donors. Measured with immunoSEQ multiplex PCR; TCRdb has only the in-frame clones, and not every one. The sample lists under 150,000 clones, roughly 92% occurring once. Sequenced: PBMCs. These receptors were collected from a man aged 18 to 30 in good health and CMV-seronegative.

The chain links TRBV7-9 to TRBJ1-2, with TRBD1 matching over 7 bases. This CDR3 contains 15 residues. The J segment lost 10 bases and the V segment lost 4 bases, leaving 15 bases of the junction unmatched. Germline-derived CDR1 and CDR2 are SEHNR and FQNEAQ (reference sequence). As DNA, the CDR3 is TGTGCCAGCAGCTCTTGGGGCCAGGGGGAATCTGCCTACACCTTC. It is translated as CASSSWGQGESAYTF.

The table lists this clone with a count of one. The chain couples TRBV12-5 to TRBJ2-5, with 7 bases aligning to TRBD2. CDR1 LGHNT and CDR2 FRNRAP come from the germline V gene. The CDR3 has 15 residues. V trimming: 2 bases; J trimming: 2 bases; junction bases outside the gene matches: 5. CDR3 nucleotide sequence: TGTGCTAGTGGTTTGTCGTCCGGGAGGCAAGAGACCCAGTACTTC. Translation: CASGLSSGRQETQYF.

V gene TRBV6-6 combines with J gene TRBJ1-2, with 8 bases fitting TRBD1. The germline V gene encodes CDR1 MNHNY and CDR2 SVGAGI (reference sequence). With V trimmed by 5 bases and J by 5 bases, 4 bases remained unmatched. This CDR3 spans 13 amino acids. The CDR3 reads CASSPGQDYGYTF. Written as DNA, the CDR3 is TGTGCCAGCAGTCCGGGACAGGATTATGGCTACACCTTC.

CDR3 sequence reads: CASSFSSGTNTGELFF. The CDR3 DNA reads TGTGCCAGCAGCTTCTCCAGCGGGACGAACACCGGGGAGCTGTTTTTT. The J gene is TRBJ2-2, the V gene TRBV7-8; 7 bases are a match to TRBD2. Trimming cost V 3 bases and J 0 bases; bases outside gene matches: 4. Germline values: CDR1 SGHVS, CDR2 FQNEAQ. This CDR3 comprises 16 residues.

The rearrangement links TRBV2 to TRBJ2-1; 14 nucleotides align to TRBD2. J lost 6 bases, V lost 7 bases, and 5 bases had no gene match. The CDR3 is 15 residues long. The germline CDR1 and CDR2 sequences are SNHLY and FYNNEI. CDR3 sequence: CASNRLAGGPNEQFF. Written as DNA, the CDR3 is TGTGCCAGCAATCGACTAGCGGGGGGGCCCAATGAGCAGTTCTTC.

The sample holds a few counts of this clone. The chain joins TRBV7-9 to TRBJ1-2; possible D gene TRBD1, 6 bases. The CDR3 length is 14 residues. The germline CDR1 and CDR2 sequences are SEHNR and FQNEAQ (reference sequence). Trimming cost V 1 base and J 3 bases, with 9 bases left between them. CDR3 protein: CASSLGQAHYGYTF. CDR3 DNA sequence: TGTGCCAGCAGCTTAGGACAGGCCCACTATGGCTACACCTTC.

J is TRBJ1-1 and V is TRBV13; tentative D call: TRBD1 (6 bases). This CDR3 comprises 15 residues. Germline CDR1 PRHDT, CDR2 FYEKMQ (reference sequence). Trimming left V 5 bases short and J 6 bases short, with 19 bases between. CDR3: CASSLPPGGGAEAFF. The CDR3, as DNA: TGTGCCAGCAGCCTACCCCCGGGCGGGGGCGCTGAAGCTTTCTTT.

This clone came up a few times. The chain is built from TRBV4-1 and TRBJ1-1, with D uncertain. The V and J ends lost 1 base and 4 bases respectively, with 7 bases between them. Looked up from germline, CDR1 is MGHRA and CDR2 is YSYEKL. This CDR3 is 13 amino acids long. The CDR3 bases are TGCGCCAGCAGCCAAGCGAAGAGCACTGAAGCTTTCTTT. Translation: CASSQAKSTEAFF.

The rearrangement joins TRBV4-1 to TRBJ2-2; weak D call: TRBD2 (7 bases). The CDR3 runs to 17 residues. Germline values: CDR1 MGHRA, CDR2 YSYEKL. V was trimmed by 4 bases and J by 3 bases, leaving 18 bases between them. CDR3 nucleotide sequence: TGCGCCAGCAGCCCCCTGGGGGGGGCAGGGGACACCGGGGAGCTGTTTTTT. Its translation: CASSPLGGAGDTGELFF.

V is TRBV5-4 and J is TRBJ2-7; D perhaps matches TRBD2 (7 bases). The V and J ends lost 4 bases and 4 bases respectively, with 21 bases between them. CDR1 and CDR2 from the germline V gene are SGHNT and YYREEE (reference sequence). The CDR3 is 16 amino acids. CDR3 protein: CASSQDEGGFFYEQYF. CDR3 DNA: TGTGCCAGCAGCCAGGATGAGGGGGGGTTCTTTTACGAGCAGTACTTC.

The chain has TRBV18 and TRBJ1-1; 11 bases line up with TRBD1. Germline CDR1 and CDR2: KGHSH and LQKENI. The CDR3 extends over 16 amino acids. After removal of 3 bases from V and 5 bases from J, the junction contained 8 bases not matched to a gene. The CDR3 loop reads CASSPPDRGRSTEAFF. For the CDR3, the DNA is TGTGCCAGCTCACCCCCGGACAGGGGGCGGTCGACTGAAGCTTTCTTT.

This clone is a singleton in its sample. This same CDR3 is encoded by further DNA sequences in the sample. The V gene is TRBV5-1, the J gene TRBJ2-3; 9 nucleotides match TRBD2. The CDR3 covers 15 residues. Germline V gives CDR1 SGHRS, CDR2 YFSETQ. V was pared by 2 bases and J by 1 base, with 2 bases of the junction left unmatched. CDR3 bases: TGCGCCAGCAGCTTATCTAGCGGGGGCACAGATACGCAGTATTTT. Translation gives CASSLSSGGTDTQYF.

This rearrangement joins TRBV14 to TRBJ2-5; TRBD1 matches 7 bases. The germline gives CDR1 SGHDN, CDR2 FVKESK. V lost 4 bases and J lost 7; bases outside the gene matches: 9. The length of the CDR3 is 14 residues. CDR3 amino acids: CASSPGTAYGTQYF. In nucleotides, the CDR3 is TGTGCCAGCAGCCCGGGGACAGCCTATGGGACCCAGTACTTC.

The rearrangement uses TRBV6-5 and TRBJ2-1; 10 nucleotides agree with TRBD1. The CDR3 spans 13 residues. Unmatched junction bases numbered 2, after V lost 6 bases and J lost 6 bases. Germline CDR1 reads MNHEY; CDR2 reads SVGAGI. The CDR3, as DNA: TGTGCCAGCAGCAGGACAGGGGGCAATGAGCAGTTCTTC. This encodes CASSRTGGNEQFF.

The chain couples TRBV5-4 to TRBJ2-5, with TRBD2 matching 10 bases. Per germline, CDR1 SGHNT and CDR2 YYREEE (reference sequence). V gave up 4 bases and J gave up 5 bases; unmatched junction bases: 11. This CDR3 contains 16 residues. In DNA form, the CDR3 reads TGTGCCAGCAGCCTTGCTCTAGCGGGAGTGGGCGAGACCCAGTACTTC. Protein: CASSLALAGVGETQYF.

The chain employs TRBV7-9 and TRBJ1-4; weak D call: TRBD1 (6 bases). V was cut by 1 base and J by 0 bases, with 15 bases left in between. CDR1 and CDR2 (germline): SEHNR, FQNEAQ (reference sequence). The CDR3 runs 18 residues. This chain's CDR3 is CASSLESGVVATNEKLFF. CDR3 DNA sequence: TGTGCCAGCAGCTTAGAGTCAGGGGTAGTGGCAACTAATGAAAAACTGTTTTTT.

The chain couples TRBV4-1 to TRBJ2-1, with D possibly being TRBD2 (6 bases). Trimming cost V 4 bases and J 0 bases, with 13 bases left between them. This CDR3 spans 16 amino acids. Germline values: CDR1 MGHRA, CDR2 YSYEKL. The CDR3 sequence: CASSRDIAVSYNEQFF. The CDR3 nucleotides read TGCGCCAGCAGCCGAGACATAGCGGTCTCCTACAATGAGCAGTTCTTC.

The chain links TRBV11-2 to TRBJ1-2; D perhaps matches TRBD1 (5 bases). CDR3 size: 16 residues. V was pared by 0 bases and J by 0 bases, with 11 bases between. Germline CDR1 SGHAT, CDR2 FQNNGV. Here the CDR3 DNA reads TGTGCCAGCAGCTTAGATTGGGGGGGAGCTAACTATGGCTACACCTTC. Translation gives CASSLDWGGANYGYTF.

The chain uses TRBV9 and TRBJ2-3; TRBD2 aligns across 8 bases. The V gene's germline CDR1 is SGDLS and CDR2 YYNGEE. J gave up 3 bases and V 4 bases, and 4 bases lay outside the gene matches. The CDR3 has 14 amino acids. Written as DNA, the CDR3 is TGTGCCAGCAGCCCGGGAGGGCCTACAGATACGCAGTATTTT. Its protein product is CASSPGGPTDTQYF.

The chain employs TRBV9 and TRBJ1-2; D remains unclear. The CDR3 is made up of 16 amino acids. In germline, CDR1 is SGDLS, CDR2 YYNGEE. Trimming cost V 4 bases and J 8 bases, with 24 bases left between them. Here the CDR3 DNA reads TGTGCCAGCAGCCCCCAAATGATTCACGTCCTGGAGGGCTACACCTTC. It is translated as CASSPQMIHVLEGYTF.

J is TRBJ2-3 and V is TRBV11-2, with D hard to call. Trimming shortened V by 1 base and J by 2 bases, and 16 bases separated the two germline ends. CDR3 length: 17 amino acids. Germline V gene sequence: CDR1 SGHAT, CDR2 FQNNGV. CDR3 nucleotides: TGTGCCAGCAGCTTAGTTCCCCCGGGTTTAGTCACAGATACGCAGTATTTT. The encoded protein is CASSLVPPGLVTDTQYF.

The DNA for the CDR3 is TGCGCCAGCAGCTTGATGCTAGCGGGGGACCACAATGAGCAGTTCTTC. Its translation is CASSLMLAGDHNEQFF. This chain connects TRBV5-1 to TRBJ2-1; TRBD2 aligns across 10 bases. Germline lookup yields CDR1 SGHRS and CDR2 YFSETQ. V trimming: 1 base; J trimming: 5 bases; junction bases outside the gene matches: 6. CDR3 length: 16 amino acids.

The V and J genes are TRBV5-1 and TRBJ1-1, with 8 bases lining up with TRBD1. V was pared by 2 bases and J by 7 bases, with 7 bases of the junction left unmatched. The V gene's germline CDR1 is SGHRS and CDR2 YFSETQ. The CDR3 loop spans 14 amino acids. The CDR3 protein is CASSLSQGVGEAFF. The CDR3 region has the DNA TGCGCCAGCAGCTTATCACAGGGGGTTGGTGAAGCTTTCTTT.

This clone showed up just once. CDR3 nucleotides: TGTGCCAGCAGACCCACCTCAGGGATCTTGTCCCATTCACCCCTCCACTTT. Encoded protein: CASRPTSGILSHSPLHF. The chain recombines TRBV2 with TRBJ1-6, with a possible D match to TRBD1 (5 bases). From germline, CDR1 is SNHLY and CDR2 FYNNEI. Trimming took 6 bases from V and 8 from J, leaving 23 bases between them. The CDR3 consists of 17 residues.

This sequence joins TRBV28 and TRBJ2-7; 7 bases map to TRBD2. The CDR3 totals 14 residues. Germline CDR1 and CDR2: MDHEN and SYDVKM. V shed 8 bases, J shed 3 bases, and the junction held 10 bases outside the gene matches. The CDR3 spells CASRGEGIYYEQYV. In nucleotides, the CDR3 is TGTGCCAGCCGGGGGGAGGGAATCTACTACGAGCAGTACGTC.